This TCR beta chain stems from a study of cytomegalovirus exposure and HLA in healthy donors. This clone was seen a single time. PCR employed 60 Vbeta and 13 Jbeta primers. Produced via immunoSEQ multiplex PCR; TCRdb's table is partial and in-frame only. The table lists some 190,000 clones, under 80% of them singletons. Germline V gene sequence: CDR1 MNHNY, CDR2 SVGAGI (reference sequence). The CDR3 loop spans 15 amino acids. V was clipped by 8 bases and J by 3 bases; unmatched bases: 10. This clonotype originated in a young man in good health and CMV-seropositive. The gene calls are TRBV6-6 and TRBJ2-1, with 7 bases identical to TRBD1. Sequences were obtained from PBMCs. The CDR3 is CASGEAGGVYNEQFF. The DNA of the CDR3 is TGTGCCAGCGGCGAGGCAGGGGGAGTCTACAATGAGCAGTTCTTC.